This is a list of T cell receptor beta chains from one sample in a study of CD8 T cells in Susac syndrome. TCRdb called the immunoSEQ multiplex PCR reads again in MiXCR, with one record for every CDR3 protein. This table holds roughly 180,000 distinct CDR3 sequences, around 94% found once. The sequenced material came from CD4+ T cells from PBMCs. The receptors here all came from a human donor in good health. Both conserved end residues are part of each CDR3. Fields, in order: J gene, D gene, clone size, V gene, CDR3 DNA, CDR3 protein. D genes are given only for firm matches. A clone size is listed for some rows: how often the clone was seen (once, few, many), or a class if it is expanded.

TRBJ1-4	TRBD1	-	TRBV28	TGTGCCAGCAGTTTAACGGGACAGGGGAGTAAGGAAAAACTGTTTTTT	CASSLTGQGSKEKLFF
TRBJ2-1	-	-	TRBV5-1	TGCGCCAGCAGCTTGGGCGGGGGCGGAGGGAATGAGCAGTTCTTC	CASSLGGGGGNEQFF
TRBJ2-3	-	-	TRBV7-2	TGTGCCAGCAGCCTTGTGGGGGCTGTGTCAGATACGCAGTATTTT	CASSLVGAVSDTQYF
TRBJ2-3	TRBD2	-	TRBV7-2	TGTGCCAGCAGGATACTAGCGGGCACAGATACGCAGTATTTT	CASRILAGTDTQYF
TRBJ1-5	TRBD1	once	TRBV2	TGTGCCAGCAGAGGGGACAGGTGGGGCAATCAGCCCCAGCATTTT	CASRGDRWGNQPQHF
TRBJ2-7	-	-	TRBV12-3/TRBV12-4	TGTGCCAGCAGTTTAGCAGGGGCTAATCTCTACGAGCAGTACTTC	CASSLAGANLYEQYF
TRBJ2-3	TRBD2	-	TRBV4-3	TGCGCCAGCAGCCAGGGACTAGTATATGATACGCAGTATTTT	CASSQGLVYDTQYF
TRBJ1-6	TRBD1	-	TRBV5-1	TGCGCCAGCAGCTTGGAAGACAGGGGGGATTCACCCCTCCACTTT	CASSLEDRGDSPLHF
TRBJ1-4	-	-	TRBV29-1	TGCAGCGTTAAACAGGGCTCTAATGAAAAACTGTTTTTT	CSVKQGSNEKLFF
TRBJ1-5	TRBD1	-	TRBV28	TGTGCCAGCAGGCCACTTCTAAGGGGGCATCAGCCCCAGCATTTT	CASRPLLRGHQPQHF
TRBJ2-5	-	-	TRBV9	TGTGCCAGCAGCGTAGATTATATAGAGACCCAGTACTTC	CASSVDYIETQYF
TRBJ2-5	-	once	TRBV5-4	TGTGCCAGCAGCCGACAAGAAGAGACCCAGTACTTC	CASSRQEETQYF
TRBJ2-5	TRBD1	once	TRBV24-1	TGTGCCACCAGTGACCCCACAGGGGAAAGAGAGACCCAGTACTTC	CATSDPTGERETQYF
TRBJ1-1	TRBD1	-	TRBV29-1	TGCAGCGCTAATGACAGGGGTATGAACACTGAAGCTTTCTTT	CSANDRGMNTEAFF
TRBJ2-5	TRBD1	-	TRBV18	TGTGCCAGCTCACCACCGGCAGGGGGCCAAGAGACCCAGTACTTC	CASSPPAGGQETQYF
TRBJ2-5	-	-	TRBV4-2	TGTGCCAGCAGCCAAGATCAGAGGAATCCTATGGACTTC	CASSQDQRNPMDF
TRBJ1-5	-	-	TRBV3-1	TGTGCCAGCAGCCAGGGGCCCAACAATCAGCCCCAGCATTTT	CASSQGPNNQPQHF
TRBJ2-1	-	-	TRBV12-3/TRBV12-4	TGTGCCAGCAGTTTTATGGGGGGAGGCTACAATGAGCAGTTCTTC	CASSFMGGGYNEQFF
TRBJ1-1	-	-	TRBV30	TGTGCCTGGAGTGCGTCGGGAACTGAAGCTTTCTTT	CAWSASGTEAFF
TRBJ2-7	-	-	TRBV7-2	TGTGCCAGCAGCCCAACCTTCTACGAGCAGTACTTC	CASSPTFYEQYF
TRBJ2-5	-	-	TRBV6-2/TRBV6-3	TGTGCCAGCAGCAGGACTATCCAAGAGACCCAGTACTTC	CASSRTIQETQYF
TRBJ1-4	-	-	TRBV7-2	TGTGCCAGCAGCTCCAGGGAGAGGGTCGAAAAACTGTTTTTT	CASSSRERVEKLFF
TRBJ2-5	-	-	TRBV4-2	TGTGCCAGCAGCCAAGGGACGGCTGGGGAGACCCAGTACTTC	CASSQGTAGETQYF
TRBJ1-1	-	once	TRBV7-2	TGTGCCAGCAGCTCCAACGGATGGGGAACTGAAGCTTTCTTT	CASSSNGWGTEAFF
TRBJ1-1	-	-	TRBV29-1	TGCAGCGGGGCCGGACTGGGGGGCACTGAAGCTTTCTTT	CSGAGLGGTEAFF
TRBJ1-1	-	-	TRBV29-1	TGCAGCGTTGTACGAGGGGCTGGGGACACTGAAGCTTTCTTT	CSVVRGAGDTEAFF
TRBJ1-2	-	-	TRBV20-1	TGCAGTGCTACCTTCGACAGTGTCGGCTATGGCTACACCTTC	CSATFDSVGYGYTF
TRBJ2-5	TRBD2	-	TRBV5-1	TGCGCCAGCAGACTAGCGGATCAAGAGACCCAGTACTTC	CASRLADQETQYF
TRBJ2-5	TRBD2	-	TRBV20-1	TGCAGTACCCTAGCGTCAAAAGCGGGGGAGGAGACCCAGTACTTC	CSTLASKAGEETQYF
TRBJ1-5	TRBD1	-	TRBV30	TGTGCCTGGAGTGAAGGACAGGGGGCTCATCAGCCCCAGCATTTT	CAWSEGQGAHQPQHF
TRBJ1-2	-	-	TRBV29-1	TGCAGCGCCCTAGAGGGTGATGGCTACACCTTC	CSALEGDGYTF
TRBJ1-4	-	-	TRBV20-1	TGCAGTGCTAGGACCGATGAAAAACTGTTTTTT	CSARTDEKLFF
TRBJ2-1	-	-	TRBV7-2	TGTGCCAGCAGCTTAGCGGGGGTGTACAATGAGCAGTTCTTC	CASSLAGVYNEQFF
TRBJ2-7	TRBD1	-	TRBV15	TGTGCCACCAGCAGGCCGGGACAGCCCACCTACGAGCAGTACTTC	CATSRPGQPTYEQYF
TRBJ2-7	TRBD2	-	TRBV5-1	TGCGCCAGCAGCTTGGAATGGGTTGGGATAGCGGGAATGGACTTC	CASSLEWVGIAGMDF
TRBJ2-1	-	-	TRBV7-9	TGTGCCAGCAGCACGGGCCACTCCTACAATGAGCAGTTCTTC	CASSTGHSYNEQFF
TRBJ2-3	-	once	TRBV3-1	TGTGCCAGCAGCCCCTCGTTGGGGGGTACGCAGTATTTT	CASSPSLGGTQYF
TRBJ2-5	TRBD2	-	TRBV3-1	TGTGCCAGCAGCCAAGATGTACTAGCGGGGAGCCAAGAGACCCAGTACTTC	CASSQDVLAGSQETQYF
TRBJ1-1	-	-	TRBV19	TGTGCCAGTAGCCCGTGGCAGGGCACTGAAGCTTTCTTT	CASSPWQGTEAFF
TRBJ2-3	TRBD2	-	TRBV11-3	TGTGCCAGCAGCTTAAGGGCGGGGGGCCTCACAGATACGCAGTATTTT	CASSLRAGGLTDTQYF
TRBJ2-2	-	-	TRBV4-2	TGTGCCAGCAGCCAAGCCCTCAGGGATTTGACCGGGGAGCTGTTTTTT	CASSQALRDLTGELFF
TRBJ1-4	TRBD1	-	TRBV4-3	TGCGCCAGCAGCGCAGTGACAGGGGGCGAAGAAAAACTGTTTTTT	CASSAVTGGEEKLFF
TRBJ1-1	-	-	TRBV20-1	TGCAGTGCTAGAGAGGGATACACTGAAGCTTTCTTT	CSAREGYTEAFF
TRBJ1-2	TRBD1	-	TRBV30	TGTGCCTGGAGTTCCCCCTCAGGGGGTAGCTATGGCTACACCTTC	CAWSSPSGGSYGYTF
TRBJ1-4	TRBD1	-	TRBV20-1	TGCAGTGCTCAAAACCCGGGACAGAATGAAAAACTGTTTTTT	CSAQNPGQNEKLFF
TRBJ1-5	-	-	TRBV12-3/TRBV12-4	TGTGCCAGCAGTTCCAGGGAGAATCAGCCCCAGCATTTT	CASSSRENQPQHF
TRBJ2-5	TRBD2	-	TRBV30	TGTGCCTGGAGTAGTCAGCGGGGTTCGACCCAGTACTTC	CAWSSQRGSTQYF
TRBJ1-4	TRBD1	-	TRBV20-1	TGCAGTGCTAGAAGCACAGGGGATAATGAAAAACTGTTTTTT	CSARSTGDNEKLFF
TRBJ2-7	-	-	TRBV2	TGTGCCAGCACCCAGGAGTCTTACGAGCAGTACTTC	CASTQESYEQYF
TRBJ1-2	TRBD1	-	TRBV2	TGTGCCAGCAGTGCCGGGACAGGGAAGTATGGCTACACCTTC	CASSAGTGKYGYTF
TRBJ2-7	-	-	TRBV30	TGTGCCTGGAACCGGTTCTCCTACGAGCAGTACTTC	CAWNRFSYEQYF
TRBJ2-1	TRBD2	-	TRBV12-3/TRBV12-4	TGTGCCAGCACCTATGGACTAGAAAGGACGCGAACTTTCTTC	CASTYGLERTRTFF
TRBJ2-3	TRBD2	-	TRBV7-8	TGTGCCAGCAGCTCCCTAGCGGGGGGGTCGAAAGATACGCAGTATTTT	CASSSLAGGSKDTQYF
TRBJ2-5	TRBD1	once	TRBV29-1	TGCAGCGTATCCCCGGGACAGGGGGGGGAGACCCAGTACTTC	CSVSPGQGGETQYF